This T cell receptor (beta chain) was sequenced in a study of blood T cell repertoires in COVID-19. Study-wide background: Whether acute or convalescent, the COVID-19 samples came from the United States, Italy and Spain.

CDR3 length: 15 residues. Per the original data handling: Amplification of reference gene primers was used by the study to estimate nucleated cell counts. Clones were read by immunoSEQ multiplex PCR, and TCRdb kept only the in-frame ones, dropping some. That table gives V, J and clone size, and the DNA gave D and trimming. The top ten hold 4.7% of the sample, which has fewer than 250,000 clones, around 82% seen once. The chain joins TRBV21-1 to TRBJ2-5; no DNA check was done on the table's D call, TRBD2. TRBV21-1 is annotated as a pseudogene. The sample comprised peripheral blood. The TCR comes from a woman in her 70s with acute or convalescent COVID-19. In DNA, the CDR3 is TGTGCCAGCAGCCGAGAGGAGGGAAAGGCAGAGACCCAGTACTTC. Residues: CASSREEGKAETQYF.